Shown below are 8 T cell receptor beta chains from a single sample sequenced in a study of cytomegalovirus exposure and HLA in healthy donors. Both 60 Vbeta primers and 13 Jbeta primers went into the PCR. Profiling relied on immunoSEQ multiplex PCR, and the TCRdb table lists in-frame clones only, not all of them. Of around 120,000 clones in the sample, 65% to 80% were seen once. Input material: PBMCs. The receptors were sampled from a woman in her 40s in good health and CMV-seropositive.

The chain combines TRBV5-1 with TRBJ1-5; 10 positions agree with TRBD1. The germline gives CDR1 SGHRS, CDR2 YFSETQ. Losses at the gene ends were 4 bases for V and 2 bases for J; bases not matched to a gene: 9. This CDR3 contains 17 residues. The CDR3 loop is CASSRRDRGNCNQPQHF. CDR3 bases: TGCGCCAGCAGCCGCCGGGACAGGGGTAATTGCAATCAGCCCCAGCATTTT.

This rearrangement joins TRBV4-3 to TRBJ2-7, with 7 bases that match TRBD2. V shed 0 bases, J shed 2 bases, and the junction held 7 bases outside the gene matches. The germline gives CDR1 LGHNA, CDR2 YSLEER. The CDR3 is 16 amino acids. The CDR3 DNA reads TGCGCCAGCAGCCAAGATTCGGGGGGATCGACCTACGAGCAGTACTTC. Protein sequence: CASSQDSGGSTYEQYF.

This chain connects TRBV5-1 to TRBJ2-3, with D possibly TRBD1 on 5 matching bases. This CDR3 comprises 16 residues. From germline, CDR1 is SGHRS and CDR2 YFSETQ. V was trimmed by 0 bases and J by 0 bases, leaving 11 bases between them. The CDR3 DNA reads TGCGCCAGCAGCTTGGAGGTCAGGGCTAGCACAGATACGCAGTATTTT. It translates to CASSLEVRASTDTQYF.

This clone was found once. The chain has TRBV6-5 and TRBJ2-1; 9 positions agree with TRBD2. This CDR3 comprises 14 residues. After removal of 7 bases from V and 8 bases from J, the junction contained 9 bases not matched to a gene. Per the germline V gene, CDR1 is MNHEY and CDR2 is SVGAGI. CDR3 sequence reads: CASTLASGVYEQFF. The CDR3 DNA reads TGTGCCAGCACTTTGGCTAGCGGGGTCTATGAGCAGTTCTTC.

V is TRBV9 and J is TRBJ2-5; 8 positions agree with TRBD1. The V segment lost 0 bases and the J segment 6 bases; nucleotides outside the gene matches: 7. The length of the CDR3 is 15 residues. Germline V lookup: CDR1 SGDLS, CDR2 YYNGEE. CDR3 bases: TGTGCCAGCAGCGTAGCCGGACAGGGAATACAGACCCAGTACTTC. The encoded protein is CASSVAGQGIQTQYF.

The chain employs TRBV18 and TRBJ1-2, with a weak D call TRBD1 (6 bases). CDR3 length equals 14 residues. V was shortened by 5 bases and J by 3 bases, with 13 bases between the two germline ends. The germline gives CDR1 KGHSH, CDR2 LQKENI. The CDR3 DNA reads TGTGCCAGCTCATCCACAAGACAGGACTATGGCTACACCTTC. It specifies CASSSTRQDYGYTF.

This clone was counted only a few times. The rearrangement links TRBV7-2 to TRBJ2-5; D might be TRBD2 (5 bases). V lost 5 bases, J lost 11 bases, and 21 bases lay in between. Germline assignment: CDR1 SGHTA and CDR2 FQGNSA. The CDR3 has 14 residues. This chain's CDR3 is CASSPRASGGEQYF. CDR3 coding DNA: TGTGCCAGCAGCCCCCGGGCATCCGGAGGAGAGCAGTACTTC.

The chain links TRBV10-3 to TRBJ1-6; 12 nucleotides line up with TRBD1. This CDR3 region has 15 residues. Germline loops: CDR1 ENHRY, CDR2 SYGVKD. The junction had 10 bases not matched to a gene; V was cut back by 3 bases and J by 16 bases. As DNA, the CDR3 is TGTGCCATCAGTGACCTCGGGACAGGGGGCCTCTCACTCCACTTT. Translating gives CAISDLGTGGLSLHF.